The rows below give T cell receptor beta chains drawn from one sample of a study of OX40 agonist ivuxolimab in advanced cancers. Profiled with immunoSEQ multiplex PCR; TCRdb holds only in-frame clones, not every one. The profile covers 51,000 or so clones, with about 88% appearing a single time and around 14% taken by the ten largest. The material sequenced was CD4+ or CD8+ T cells sorted from blood, taken in a trial of the OX40 agonist ivuxolimab. These receptors were collected from an adult with an advanced solid tumor such as melanoma, head and neck, liver or kidney cancer. CDR3s include the opening cysteine and the closing phenylalanine or tryptophan. A D gene is named only where the DNA matches it firmly. Not all rows give a size; the values are once, few, many and, for expanded clones, a class.

TRBV9,TRBD2,NA,TRBJ2-3,CASSVDSSGGADTQYF,TGTGCCAGCAGCGTAGATTCTAGCGGGGGGGCAGATACGCAGTATTTT
TRBV7-7,NA,NA,TRBJ2-7,CASSLEMNSYEQYF,TGTGCCAGCAGCTTAGAAATGAACTCCTACGAGCAGTACTTC
TRBV19,NA,once,TRBJ1-3,CASTPTPLSSGNTIYF,TGTGCCAGTACCCCTACACCCCTGAGCTCTGGAAACACCATATATTTT
TRBV7-2,NA,once,TRBJ1-3,CASSLALAASSGNTIYF,TGTGCCAGCAGCTTAGCGCTAGCTGCGAGCTCTGGAAACACCATATATTTT
TRBV7-2,NA,NA,TRBJ2-3,CASSFSNRAPPGDTQYF,TGTGCCAGCAGCTTTTCTAACAGGGCCCCCCCCGGGGATACGCAGTATTTT
TRBV5-1,NA,few,TRBJ2-7,CASSLTGGDEQYF,TGCGCCAGCAGCTTAACAGGAGGGGACGAGCAGTACTTC
TRBV21-1,NA,NA,TRBJ2-3,CASRPSSGGQGDTQYF,TGTGCCAGCAGGCCGTCTAGCGGGGGACAAGGAGATACGCAGTATTTT
TRBV5-1,NA,once,TRBJ2-1,CASSLDLAPEQFF,TGCGCCAGCAGCTTGGATTTAGCACCTGAGCAGTTCTTC
TRBV7-6,NA,once,TRBJ2-3,CASSLSRTDTQYF,TGTGCCAGCAGCTTATCAAGGACAGATACGCAGTATTTT
TRBV5-1,TRBD1,NA,TRBJ2-7,CASSSGTGAYEQYF,TGCGCCAGCAGCTCCGGGACAGGGGCCTACGAGCAGTACTTC
TRBV6-1,NA,NA,TRBJ1-2,CASSEDAGGVYGYTF,TGTGCCAGCAGTGAAGATGCAGGAGGGGTCTATGGCTACACCTTC
TRBV2,NA,NA,TRBJ2-1,CASSTTKHGQPTDEQFF,TGTGCCAGCAGTACCACAAAACACGGACAGCCCACGGATGAGCAGTTCTTC
TRBV4-1,NA,NA,TRBJ1-5,CASSHTIAMEAQHF,TGCGCCAGCAGCCACACAATTGCCATGGAGGCCCAGCATTTT
TRBV4-1,NA,NA,TRBJ1-3,CASSQDNQRGGTGNTIYF,TGCGCCAGCAGCCAAGATAACCAGAGGGGAGGAACTGGAAACACCATATATTTT
TRBV7-2,NA,NA,TRBJ1-1,CASSPYGGGTEAFF,TGTGCCAGCAGCCCTTACGGGGGGGGCACTGAAGCTTTCTTT
TRBV6-5,NA,NA,TRBJ1-1,CASSYGRMNTEAFF,TGTGCCAGCAGTTACGGCCGGATGAACACTGAAGCTTTCTTT
TRBV5-6,TRBD1,NA,TRBJ1-4,CASSWGTVPNEKLFF,TGTGCCAGCAGCTGGGGGACAGTTCCTAATGAAAAACTGTTTTTT
TRBV11-2,NA,NA,TRBJ2-7,CASSYEYAYEQYF,TGTGCCAGCAGCTACGAATATGCCTACGAGCAGTACTTC
TRBV19,TRBD1,NA,TRBJ2-7,CASSSLEGQSYEQYF,TGTGCCAGTAGTTCCCTCGAGGGACAGTCCTACGAGCAGTACTTC
TRBV2,NA,NA,TRBJ1-1,CASEGPSMNTEAFF,TGTGCCAGCGAGGGACCGAGCATGAACACTGAAGCTTTCTTT
TRBV4-1,TRBD1,few,TRBJ2-1,CASSPSTGGGEFF,TGCGCCAGCAGCCCTTCGACAGGGGGCGGCGAGTTCTTC
TRBV6-5,NA,NA,TRBJ1-5,CASSYSHSNQPQHF,TGTGCCAGCAGTTACTCGCATAGCAATCAGCCCCAGCATTTT
TRBV30,NA,few,TRBJ1-1,CAWSTANTEAFF,TGTGCCTGGAGCACGGCAAACACTGAAGCTTTCTTT
TRBV4-1,NA,NA,TRBJ2-7,CASSLPGHYEQYF,TGCGCCAGCAGCCTCCCGGGACACTACGAGCAGTACTTC
TRBV19,NA,NA,TRBJ2-3,CASSIKQIMDTQYF,TGTGCCAGTAGTATCAAACAGATCATGGATACGCAGTATTTT
TRBV6-5,NA,NA,TRBJ1-1,CASSYSPGSNTEAFF,TGTGCCAGCAGTTACTCCCCAGGGTCGAACACTGAAGCTTTCTTT
TRBV19,TRBD1,NA,TRBJ2-7,CASAWTGDSEQYF,TGTGCCAGTGCGTGGACAGGGGACAGCGAGCAGTACTTC
TRBV19,NA,NA,TRBJ2-5,CASSTHRLPQETQYF,TGTGCCAGTAGTACCCACAGGCTTCCACAAGAGACCCAGTACTTC
TRBV11-2,NA,NA,TRBJ2-3,CASSLADTQYF,TGTGCCAGCAGCTTAGCAGATACGCAGTATTTT
TRBV5-6,TRBD1,NA,TRBJ1-5,CASSSTGASNQPQHF,TGTGCCAGCAGCTCGACAGGGGCTAGCAATCAGCCCCAGCATTTT
TRBV4-3,NA,NA,TRBJ1-2,CASSQDSTGSYGYTF,TGCGCCAGCAGCCAAGATTCTACAGGGTCCTATGGCTACACCTTC
TRBV19,NA,NA,TRBJ2-7,CASSIGVTGARNYEQYF,TGTGCCAGTAGTATAGGGGTGACGGGGGCGAGAAACTACGAGCAGTACTTC
TRBV5-1,TRBD1,NA,TRBJ2-1,CASTGTAYNEQFF,TGCGCCAGCACCGGGACAGCTTACAATGAGCAGTTCTTC
TRBV27,NA,NA,TRBJ2-7,CASSHRQVEGYEQYF,TGTGCCAGCAGTCATCGACAGGTTGAGGGGTACGAGCAGTACTTC
TRBV9,NA,NA,TRBJ1-2,CASSVGSANMGYTF,TGTGCCAGCAGCGTAGGGAGCGCTAACATGGGCTACACCTTC
TRBV4-3,NA,NA,TRBJ1-2,CASSQDSLGGFYGYTF,TGCGCCAGCAGCCAAGATTCTCTAGGAGGGTTCTATGGCTACACCTTC
TRBV11-2,NA,few,TRBJ1-2,CASSPPSGAIYGYTF,TGTGCCAGCAGCCCCCCGTCGGGGGCGATCTATGGCTACACCTTC
TRBV11-2,NA,NA,TRBJ2-7,CASSPGGRTYEQYF,TGTGCCAGCAGCCCCGGGGGCCGTACCTACGAGCAGTACTTC
TRBV5-6,TRBD1,NA,TRBJ2-2,CASKQGTNTGELFF,TGTGCCAGCAAACAGGGGACGAACACCGGGGAGCTGTTTTTT
TRBV15,TRBD1,NA,TRBJ2-5,CATSRSPGTGARETQYF,TGTGCCACCAGCCGAAGCCCCGGGACAGGGGCTCGGGAGACCCAGTACTTC
TRBV7-2,NA,NA,TRBJ2-7,CASSIDGYEQYF,TGTGCCAGCAGCATTGACGGCTACGAGCAGTACTTC
TRBV15,NA,once,TRBJ2-4,CATSRDRRFLAKNIQYF,TGTGCCACCAGCAGAGATAGACGGTTCCTAGCCAAAAACATTCAGTACTTC
TRBV27,NA,few,TRBJ1-1,CASSLLGQGLNTEAFF,TGTGCCAGCAGTTTATTGGGGCAGGGACTGAACACTGAAGCTTTCTTT
TRBV29-1,NA,NA,TRBJ2-7,CSVEWSSGEQYF,TGCAGCGTTGAGTGGTCCAGTGGGGAGCAGTACTTC
TRBV7-8,NA,NA,TRBJ2-7,CASSSDAAYEQYF,TGTGCCAGCAGCTCGGACGCGGCCTACGAGCAGTACTTC
TRBV2,NA,NA,TRBJ2-3,CARSSEYTITDTQYF,TGTGCCAGATCATCGGAGTATACGATCACAGATACGCAGTATTTT
TRBV29-1,NA,NA,TRBJ1-2,CSVWDGETRDYGYTF,TGCAGCGTGTGGGATGGGGAGACGAGGGACTATGGCTACACCTTC
TRBV30,NA,NA,TRBJ1-2,CAWSHGYTF,TGTGCCTGGAGTCATGGCTACACCTTC
TRBV5-1,TRBD2,NA,TRBJ2-5,CASSQDPSGGAETQYF,TGCGCCAGCAGCCAAGATCCTAGCGGGGGGGCAGAGACCCAGTACTTC
TRBV9,NA,NA,TRBJ1-2,CASNEGFGYGYTF,TGTGCCAGCAATGAAGGGTTCGGCTATGGCTACACCTTC
TRBV7-8,TRBD1,NA,TRBJ2-5,CASSLQNRGGEQYF,TGTGCCAGCAGCCTCCAGAACAGGGGTGGTGAGCAGTACTTC
TRBV2,TRBD2,NA,TRBJ2-2,CASIFSGDHNTGELFF,TGTGCCAGCATTTTCAGCGGGGACCATAACACCGGGGAGCTGTTTTTT
TRBV11-2,NA,once,TRBJ1-1,CASSLGRGKMMNTEAFF,TGTGCCAGCAGCTTAGGAAGAGGGAAGATGATGAACACTGAAGCTTTCTTT
TRBV6-5,TRBD1,NA,TRBJ2-1,CASGDRTEQFF,TGTGCCAGCGGGGACAGGACGGAGCAGTTCTTC
TRBV19,NA,NA,TRBJ2-7,CASSLDSNYEQYF,TGTGCCAGTAGTCTGGACAGTAACTACGAGCAGTACTTC